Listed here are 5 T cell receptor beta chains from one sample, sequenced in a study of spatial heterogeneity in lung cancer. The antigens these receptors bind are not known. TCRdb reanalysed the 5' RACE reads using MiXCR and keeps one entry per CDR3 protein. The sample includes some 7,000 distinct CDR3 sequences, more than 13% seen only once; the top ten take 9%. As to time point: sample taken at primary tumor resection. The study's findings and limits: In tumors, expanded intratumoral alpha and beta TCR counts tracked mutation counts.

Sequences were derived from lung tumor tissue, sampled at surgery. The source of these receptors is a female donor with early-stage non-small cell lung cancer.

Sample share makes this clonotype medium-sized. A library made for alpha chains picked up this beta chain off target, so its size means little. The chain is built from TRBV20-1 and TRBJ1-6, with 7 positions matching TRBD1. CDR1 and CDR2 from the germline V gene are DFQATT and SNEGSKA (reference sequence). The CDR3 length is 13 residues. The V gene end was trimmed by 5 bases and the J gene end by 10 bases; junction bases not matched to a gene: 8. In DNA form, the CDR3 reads TGCAGTGCTCCAGGGGGGCCGGGGTCACCCCTCCACTTT. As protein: CSAPGGPGSPLHF.

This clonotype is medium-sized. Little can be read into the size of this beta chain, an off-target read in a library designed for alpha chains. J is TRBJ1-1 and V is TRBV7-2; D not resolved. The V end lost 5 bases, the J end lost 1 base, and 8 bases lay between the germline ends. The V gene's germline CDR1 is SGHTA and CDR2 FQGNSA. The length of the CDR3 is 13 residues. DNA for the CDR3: TGTGCCAGCAGCATCACAGAGAACACTGAAGCTTTCTTT. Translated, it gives CASSITENTEAFF.

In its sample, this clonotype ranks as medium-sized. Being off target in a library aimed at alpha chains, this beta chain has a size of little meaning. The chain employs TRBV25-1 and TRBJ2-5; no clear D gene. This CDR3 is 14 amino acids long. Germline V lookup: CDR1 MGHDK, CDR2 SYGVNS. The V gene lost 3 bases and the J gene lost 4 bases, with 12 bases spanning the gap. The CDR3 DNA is TGTGCCAGCAGTGAGCCAGAGAGTACAGAGACCCAGTACTTC. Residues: CASSEPESTETQYF.

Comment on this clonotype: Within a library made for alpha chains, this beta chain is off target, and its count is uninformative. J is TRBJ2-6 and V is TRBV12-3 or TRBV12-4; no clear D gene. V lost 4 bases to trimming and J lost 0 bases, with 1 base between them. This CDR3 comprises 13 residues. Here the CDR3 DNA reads TGTGCCAGCAGTTCCTCTGGGGCCAACGTCCTGACTTTC. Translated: CASSSSGANVLTF.

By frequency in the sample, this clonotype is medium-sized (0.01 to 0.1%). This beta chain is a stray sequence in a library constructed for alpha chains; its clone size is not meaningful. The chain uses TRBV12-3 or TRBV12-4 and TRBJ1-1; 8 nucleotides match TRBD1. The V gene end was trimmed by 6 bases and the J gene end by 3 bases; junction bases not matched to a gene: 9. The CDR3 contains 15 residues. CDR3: CASRPGGAWDTEAFF. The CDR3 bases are TGTGCCAGCAGGCCAGGGGGCGCCTGGGACACTGAAGCTTTCTTT.